Described below is a single T cell receptor (beta chain) sequence and its context. This CDR3 is built from 14 residues. Trimming removed 0 bases at V and 4 bases at J, with 10 bases between. Per the germline V gene, CDR1 is SGHDT and CDR2 is YYEEEE. The data were obtained in a study of blood T cell repertoires in COVID-19. Study summary: Acute and convalescent COVID-19 samples came from the United States, Italy and Spain. From T cells, B-cell-depleted T cells, or PBMCs came the material, which was cDNA or gDNA.

Sequencing was performed with immunoSEQ multiplex PCR; in TCRdb, only in-frame clones are kept and a portion is missing. Among 150,000 to 200,000 clones, around 83% were seen once, and the ten largest hold 7.6%. The receptor was isolated from a woman aged 70-85 years with COVID-19, enrolled during active disease. Sequencing was carried out using peripheral blood. The J gene is TRBJ1-2, the V gene TRBV5-6; TRBD1 is a possible D gene (6 bases). CDR3 sequence reads: CASSLEGTSYGYTF. The CDR3 nucleotides are TGTGCCAGCAGCTTGGAAGGGACATCCTATGGCTACACCTTC.